These 27 T cell receptor beta chains were all obtained from the same sample, sequenced in a study of vaccination effects on CD4 cells after COVID-19. For these receptors, no antigen is known. Before sequencing, viral peptide pools were used by the ViraFEST assay to expand antigen-specific CD4+ T cells. Culture lasted 10 days before CD4+ T cell isolation. A positive SARS-CoV-2 PCR test fell between March and December 2020. Vaccination of participants consisted of two doses of either the BNT162b2 or mRNA-1273 vaccine. The data were produced by immunoSEQ multiplex PCR, yet TCRdb's version contains in-frame clones alone and is incomplete. Of 15,000 or so clones listed, over 65% are singletons. This sample comprised CD4+ T cells from PBMCs cultured with SARS-CoV-2 spike peptides, obtained after COVID-19 vaccination. Receptors originate from a human donor who had a prior SARS-CoV-2 infection.

The rearrangement uses TRBV5-4 and TRBJ2-7; 11 bases map to TRBD1. CDR3 length: 15 residues. Germline CDR1 SGHNT, CDR2 YYREEE (reference sequence). V was pared by 9 bases and J by 5 bases, with 13 bases of the junction left unmatched. CDR3 in amino acids: CATRSEGQGANEQYF. The DNA of the CDR3 is TGTGCCACCAGATCCGAAGGACAGGGGGCCAACGAGCAGTACTTC.

V and J are TRBV30 and TRBJ2-3, with D uncertain. CDR1 and CDR2 from the germline V gene are GTSNPN and SVGIG (reference sequence). There are 12 residues in the CDR3. V lost 3 bases and J lost 4, with 8 bases in between. CDR3 sequence reads: CAWRQEADTQYF. CDR3 DNA: TGTGCCTGGAGGCAGGAAGCAGATACGCAGTATTTT.

The chain uses TRBV5-1 and TRBJ2-1; D not resolved. Germline V gene data show CDR1 as SGHRS and CDR2 as YFSETQ. There are 16 residues in the CDR3. V shed 0 bases and J shed 1 base, with 11 bases lying between them. For the CDR3, the DNA is TGCGCCAGCAGCTTGGCCGCGAGTCAATCCTACAATGAGCAGTTCTTC. Protein sequence: CASSLAASQSYNEQFF.

V usage is TRBV5-8 and J usage is TRBJ2-3; 10 nucleotides agree with TRBD2. With 0 bases clipped from V and 2 bases from J, the junction kept 3 bases outside the gene matches. The CDR3 length is 16 residues. Germline V gene lookup returns CDR1 SGHTS and CDR2 YDEGEE. The CDR3 DNA is TGTGCCAGCAGCTTGGTACTAGCGGGAAACACAGATACGCAGTATTTT. Protein sequence: CASSLVLAGNTDTQYF.

V and J are TRBV11-3 and TRBJ2-3; 8 nucleotides line up with TRBD2. CDR1 and CDR2 (germline): SGHNT, YENEEA. The CDR3 is made up of 15 amino acids. Trimming took 5 bases from V and 4 from J; bases not matched to a gene: 8. The DNA for the CDR3 is TGTGCCAGCAGCCGCGGAAGGCGGGAGGCAGATACGCAGTATTTT. Residues: CASSRGRREADTQYF.

This clone occurred once. The CDR3 loop reads CASSLPRAASTDTQYF. In nucleotides, the CDR3 is TGCGCCAGCAGCTTGCCGCGGGCGGCTAGCACAGATACGCAGTATTTT. The genes are TRBV5-1 and TRBJ2-3, with D possibly being TRBD2 (5 bases). The CDR3 is 16 residues long. V was trimmed by 1 base and J by 0 bases, leaving 12 bases between them. Germline V lookup: CDR1 SGHRS, CDR2 YFSETQ.

The rearrangement joins TRBV25-1 to TRBJ2-6; 8 nucleotides align to TRBD1. CDR3 length: 17 amino acids. V gave up 5 bases and J gave up 3 bases; unmatched junction bases: 9. Germline values: CDR1 MGHDK, CDR2 SYGVNS. The CDR3 DNA sequence: TGTGCCAGCAGTTACACGACCGACAGGGGTGGGGCCAACGTCCTGACTTTC. As protein: CASSYTTDRGGANVLTF.

V is TRBV4-2 and J is TRBJ1-2; D possibly corresponds to TRBD1 (6 bases). V lost 1 base and J 5 bases, leaving 17 bases between the germline ends. Germline V gene lookup returns CDR1 LGHNA and CDR2 YNFKEQ. This CDR3 contains 16 residues. This CDR3 is CASSQAAGQGRYGYTF. Written as DNA, the CDR3 is TGTGCCAGCAGCCAAGCAGCAGGCCAGGGGCGTTATGGCTACACCTTC.

This clone is labeled as medium-sized (0.01 to 0.1%). The chain has TRBV7-3 and TRBJ1-1; D is uncertain. The germline V gene encodes CDR1 SGHTA and CDR2 FQGTGA. The CDR3 extends over 12 amino acids. Trimming shortened V by 5 bases and J by 7 bases, and 11 bases separated the two germline ends. In DNA form, the CDR3 reads TGTGCCAGCAGCCTGGACGGCCTTGAAGCTTTCTTT. It codes for CASSLDGLEAFF.

The chain recombines TRBV11-2 with TRBJ2-1, with 11 bases identical to TRBD2. The CDR3 has 16 residues. The V and J ends lost 6 bases and 1 base, in that order; junction bases with no gene match: 5. Germline V gene data show CDR1 as SGHAT and CDR2 as FQNNGV. CDR3 sequence: CASRPIAGGSYNEQFF. DNA of the CDR3: TGTGCCAGCAGGCCCATAGCGGGAGGGTCCTACAATGAGCAGTTCTTC.

This clone was seen more than once but under ten times. This chain connects TRBV10-1 to TRBJ2-3; 15 bases map to TRBD2. Germline V lookup: CDR1 WNHNN, CDR2 SYGVQD (reference sequence). The CDR3 covers 16 residues. Trimming removed 7 bases from V and 3 bases from J; junction bases left unmatched: 5. In DNA form, the CDR3 reads TGCGCCAGCACTGGACTAGCGGGGGGGCCAACAGATACGCAGTATTTT. Its protein product is CASTGLAGGPTDTQYF.

The chain carries TRBV7-2 and TRBJ2-7; 10 nucleotides align to TRBD2. This CDR3 is built from 16 residues. Germline loops: CDR1 SGHTA, CDR2 FQGNSA. V trimming: 5 bases; J trimming: 2 bases; junction bases outside the gene matches: 9. The DNA of the CDR3 is TGTGCCAGCAGCCCAAAAAGAGCGGGAGGGCCCTACGAGCAGTACTTC. It specifies CASSPKRAGGPYEQYF.

This clone was picked up a small number of times. The chain uses TRBV10-3 and TRBJ2-3; D uncertain. V lost 2 bases, J lost 1 base, and 4 bases lay in between. CDR1 ENHRY and CDR2 SYGVKD come from the germline V gene. The CDR3 runs to 13 residues. Here the CDR3 DNA reads TGTGCCATCAGTGAGCCGCGCACAGATACGCAGTATTTT. This codes for CAISEPRTDTQYF.

This clone occurred once. The J gene is TRBJ2-5, the V gene TRBV19; 8 positions match TRBD1. Germline values: CDR1 LNHDA, CDR2 SQIVND (reference sequence). CDR3 length: 15 amino acids. The V segment lost 5 bases and the J segment 5 bases; nucleotides outside the gene matches: 10. The CDR3 spells CASSAGTGGAETQYF. CDR3 DNA: TGTGCCAGTAGTGCGGGGACAGGAGGGGCTGAGACCCAGTACTTC.

This clone was seen a single time. The chain combines TRBV3-1 (or the pseudogene TRBV3-2) with TRBJ2-5; D is possibly TRBD1 (6 bases). Per germline, CDR1 LGHDT and CDR2 YNNKEL (reference sequence). The CDR3 runs 13 residues. V gave up 6 bases and J gave up 2 bases, with 10 bases separating them. CDR3 loop: CASSPGQQETQYF. The CDR3 region has the DNA TGTGCCAGCAGTCCTGGACAGCAAGAGACCCAGTACTTC.

The V gene is TRBV7-2, the J gene TRBJ2-3, with TRBD2 identical over 8 bases. The CDR3 is 17 residues long. Per germline, CDR1 SGHTA and CDR2 FQGNSA. J lost 5 bases, V lost 4 bases, and 14 bases had no gene match. The CDR3 sequence: CASSSRLAGGNEDTQYF. CDR3 bases: TGTGCCAGCAGCTCACGTCTCGCGGGGGGAAATGAAGATACGCAGTATTTT.

This chain uses TRBV5-1 with TRBJ1-4; the match to TRBD1 covers 7 bases. J was trimmed by 2 bases and V by 4 bases; bases with no gene match: 5. Germline V gene data show CDR1 as SGHRS and CDR2 as YFSETQ. The CDR3 is 15 residues long. The CDR3 is CASSPEGATNEKLFF. The DNA of the CDR3 is TGCGCCAGCAGCCCAGAGGGGGCGACTAATGAAAAACTGTTTTTT.

This clone has a handful of counts. This rearrangement joins TRBV2 to TRBJ1-2; D is undetermined. Germline V CDR1 and CDR2: SNHLY, FYNNEI. The CDR3 runs to 15 residues. V gave up 4 bases and J gave up 0 bases, with 12 bases separating them. CDR3 protein: CASSAAVLANYGYTF. The CDR3 DNA is TGTGCCAGCAGTGCGGCAGTCTTAGCTAACTATGGCTACACCTTC. The full variable domain, rest sourced from reference TRBV2 and TRBJ1-2, is EPEVTQTPSHQVTQMGQEVILRCVPISNHLYFYWYRQILGQKVEFLVSFYNNEISEKSEIFDDQFSVERPDGSNFTLKIRSTKLEDSAMYFCASSAAVLANYGYTFGSGTRLTVV.

The gene calls are TRBV5-1 and TRBJ2-3; 12 bases are a match to TRBD2. The CDR3 runs 17 residues. Germline V gene data show CDR1 as SGHRS and CDR2 as YFSETQ. J gave up 4 bases and V 2 bases, and 8 bases lay outside the gene matches. The CDR3, as DNA: TGCGCCAGCAGCTTACGGACTAGCGGGACGGGGGCAGATACGCAGTATTTT. It codes for CASSLRTSGTGADTQYF.

The J gene is TRBJ1-1, the V gene TRBV3-1 (or the pseudogene TRBV3-2); TRBD1 matches 7 bases. Germline V gene lookup returns CDR1 LGHDT and CDR2 YNNKEL (reference sequence). The CDR3 consists of 18 residues. The ends lost 0 bases at V and 5 bases at J; junction bases unmatched: 15. The CDR3 sequence: CASSQDIGLRQGRTEAFF. The CDR3 bases are TGTGCCAGCAGCCAAGATATCGGTTTAAGACAGGGAAGGACTGAAGCTTTCTTT.

The J gene is TRBJ2-5, the V gene TRBV24-1, with D perhaps matching TRBD1 (5 bases). Trimming removed 6 bases from V and 5 bases from J, with 18 bases in between. Per germline, CDR1 KGHDR and CDR2 SFDVKD. CDR3 length: 15 amino acids. The CDR3 protein is CATSPGWQGAETQYF. Here the CDR3 DNA reads TGTGCCACCAGTCCAGGTTGGCAGGGTGCGGAGACCCAGTACTTC.

The V call is TRBV10-3, the J call TRBJ2-5; the match to TRBD2 covers 12 bases. The J segment lost 5 bases and the V segment lost 6 bases, leaving 7 bases of the junction unmatched. Germline CDR1 ENHRY, CDR2 SYGVKD. The CDR3 runs to 15 residues. CDR3 loop: CAISWTSGAGETQYF. The CDR3 DNA is TGTGCCATCAGCTGGACTAGCGGGGCTGGTGAGACCCAGTACTTC.

This clone has just one count. The chain uses TRBV6-6 and TRBJ1-2; 11 bases are a match to TRBD1. This CDR3 spans 14 amino acids. Trimming removed 6 bases from V and 5 bases from J; junction bases left unmatched: 5. The germline V gene has CDR1 MNHNY and CDR2 SVGAGI (reference sequence). CDR3 amino acids: CASSTGTGGYGYTF. The CDR3 DNA follows: TGTGCCAGCAGCACCGGGACAGGGGGGTATGGCTACACCTTC.

V is TRBV5-1 and J is TRBJ1-2; TRBD1 is a possible D gene (6 bases). CDR3 length: 14 residues. V dropped 3 bases and J dropped 8 bases, with 17 bases sitting between them. The germline CDR1 and CDR2 sequences are SGHRS and YFSETQ. The CDR3 coding sequence is TGCGCCAGCAGCTCCCAACAGGGTAGTGACGGCTACACCTTC. Residues: CASSSQQGSDGYTF.

The table lists this clone with a count of one. The rearrangement uses TRBV2 and TRBJ1-1; D not certain. The germline V gene encodes CDR1 SNHLY and CDR2 FYNNEI. The V end was cut by 6 bases, the J end by 1 base, with 12 bases between. There are 14 residues in the CDR3. In DNA form, the CDR3 reads TGTGCCAGCAGCGCCCTCACCTCGAACACTGAAGCTTTCTTT. Translation gives CASSALTSNTEAFF.

The V and J genes are TRBV7-9 and TRBJ2-2, with 9 bases fitting TRBD2. The V gene end was trimmed by 0 bases and the J gene end by 6 bases; junction bases not matched to a gene: 2. Per germline, CDR1 SEHNR and CDR2 FQNEAQ (reference sequence). This CDR3 comprises 15 residues. CDR3 amino acids: CASSLARGGAGELFF. The CDR3 nucleotides are TGTGCCAGCAGCTTAGCCCGCGGGGGGGCCGGGGAGCTGTTTTTT.

The CDR3 nucleotides are TGCGCCAGCAGCCTCGCGCGTTCTTGGGGGCCCACAGATACGCAGTATTTT. It is translated as CASSLARSWGPTDTQYF. The chain employs TRBV5-1 and TRBJ2-3; tentative D call: TRBD1 (6 bases). This CDR3 has 17 residues. CDR1 is SGHRS, CDR2 YFSETQ, per germline. V lost 4 bases, J lost 2 bases, and 20 bases lay in between.